This T cell receptor beta chain was identified during a study of PD-1 blockade in classical Hodgkin lymphoma. Autologous stem cell transplantation was followed by relapse in every patient, and brentuximab vedotin exposure varied. Investigators obtained CD8+ T cells from thawed PBMCs by magnetic negative selection. Classification of best responses gave complete response, partial response or progressive disease. The sample holds one count of this clone. Its cognate antigen is unknown. Per germline, CDR1 MNHEY and CDR2 SMNVEV (reference sequence). The CDR3 is 17 residues long. The V and J ends lost 4 bases and 0 bases respectively, with 17 bases between them. Notes on the study in general: The authors excluded patients who started nivolumab under 1 year after ASCT. Relapsed/refractory patients reportedly had the lowest baseline TCR diversity, below newly diagnosed patients, who were below healthy donors.

Sequencing used immunoSEQ multiplex PCR; TCRdb keeps in-frame clones, though not all of them. The table includes more than 25,000 clones, around 88% detected once. The sample was CD8+ T cells from blood, taken at baseline. This chain joins TRBV27 and TRBJ2-3; D is tentatively TRBD1 or TRBD2 (5 bases each). The clonotype comes from a human donor with classical Hodgkin lymphoma. CDR3 DNA sequence: TGTGCCAGCAGTTCCGAGGGGCCCATTCCTAGCACAGATACGCAGTATTTT. This encodes CASSSEGPIPSTDTQYF.